Below, 10 T cell receptor beta chains from the same sample are listed, as sequenced in a study of cytomegalovirus exposure and HLA in healthy donors. PCR primers comprised 60 Vbeta and 13 Jbeta primers. Only in-frame clones appear in the TCRdb table, and some are missing; sequencing was by immunoSEQ multiplex PCR. Its listing shows about 140,000 clones. Material: PBMCs. Receptors originate from a male donor in good health and CMV-seronegative.

The genes are TRBV6-4 and TRBJ2-7, with 8 nucleotides matching TRBD1. This CDR3 is 15 amino acids long. With V trimmed by 0 bases and J by 5 bases, 6 bases remained unmatched. The germline CDR1 and CDR2 sequences are MRHNA and SNTAGT. CDR3 in amino acids: CASSDSQGAEDEQYF. The CDR3 DNA follows: TGTGCCAGCAGTGACTCGCAGGGGGCGGAGGACGAGCAGTACTTC.

V gene TRBV20-1 combines with J gene TRBJ1-1, with a tentative D call TRBD1 (6 bases). The V and J ends lost 7 bases and 8 bases respectively, with 14 bases between them. In germline, CDR1 is DFQATT, CDR2 SNEGSKA (reference sequence). This CDR3 contains 11 residues. In DNA, the CDR3 is TGCAGTGAGAACGGACAGCCAGAAGCTTTCTTT. This translates into CSENGQPEAFF.

The CDR3 sequence is CATYNRGLNQPQHF. The CDR3 nucleotides read TGTGCCACCTACAACAGGGGGCTAAATCAGCCCCAGCATTTT. The V call is TRBV28, the J call TRBJ1-5; TRBD1 agrees at 9 bases. Germline V CDR1 and CDR2: MDHEN, SYDVKM. The ends lost 10 bases at V and 4 bases at J; junction bases unmatched: 8. This CDR3 has 14 amino acids. Supplemented by reference TRBV28 and TRBJ1-5, the full variable domain reads DVKVTQSSRYLVKRTGEKVFLECVQDMDHENMFWYRQDPGLGLRLIYFSYDVKMKEKGDIPEGYSVSREKKERFSLILESASTNQTSMYLCATYNRGLNQPQHFGDGTRLSIL.

This rearrangement joins TRBV6-5 to TRBJ1-1; D call uncertain. Trimming pared 6 bases from V and 8 bases from J, leaving 19 bases between. The CDR3 is made up of 14 amino acids. The V gene's germline CDR1 is MNHEY and CDR2 SVGAGI. In DNA form, the CDR3 reads TGTGCCAGCAGCCTAGAAGACTCCAGAGCGGAAGCTTTCTTT. Amino acid sequence: CASSLEDSRAEAFF.

The chain couples TRBV6-4 to TRBJ2-3, with 7 positions matching TRBD2. V was pared by 0 bases and J by 2 bases, with 2 bases of the junction left unmatched. From germline, CDR1 is MRHNA and CDR2 SNTAGT. The length of the CDR3 is 15 residues. The CDR3 DNA reads TGTGCCAGCAGTGACTCGGGGACTAACACAGATACGCAGTATTTT. Protein product: CASSDSGTNTDTQYF.

With regard to this clone: The same CDR3 arises from other DNA sequences in this sample as well. The chain carries TRBV28 and TRBJ1-2; D call uncertain. From germline, CDR1 is MDHEN and CDR2 SYDVKM. V shed 4 bases and J shed 2 bases, with 2 bases lying between them. CDR3 length: 11 amino acids. DNA of the CDR3: TGTGCCAGCAGTTCGAACTATGGCTACACCTTC. Translating it yields CASSSNYGYTF.

The V call is TRBV6-5, the J call TRBJ2-2; 10 bases fit TRBD1. The ends lost 6 bases at V and 16 bases at J; junction bases unmatched: 5. CDR3 length: 11 amino acids. Germline V gene lookup returns CDR1 MNHEY and CDR2 SVGAGI. The DNA of the CDR3 is TGTGCCAGCAGCGGGGGACAGGGGAAGTTTTTT. This sequence encodes CASSGGQGKFF.

This chain uses TRBV29-1 with TRBJ1-1; unclear D gene. CDR1 SQVTM and CDR2 ANQGSEA come from the germline V gene. The CDR3 covers 13 residues. V was pared by 4 bases and J by 8 bases, with 17 bases between. CDR3 nucleotide sequence: TGCAGCGTTGCTTTGCGGGTACTTGGGGAAGCTTTCTTT. Translation gives CSVALRVLGEAFF.

The chain carries TRBV7-9 and TRBJ2-5, with D maybe TRBD2 (6 bases). CDR1 and CDR2 from the germline V gene are SEHNR and FQNEAQ (reference sequence). The CDR3 runs 14 residues. Trimming took off 3 bases at V and 5 bases at J, with 13 bases between the two ends. The CDR3: CASSFGSGGETQYF. DNA of the CDR3: TGTGCCAGCAGCTTTGGTAGCGGTGGCGAGACCCAGTACTTC. Together with reference TRBV7-9 and TRBJ2-5, the CDR3 gives the full variable domain: DTGVSQNPRHKITKRGQNVTFRCDPISEHNRLYWYRQTLGQGPEFLTYFQNEAQLEKSRLLSDRFSAERPKGSFSTLEIQRTEQGDSAMYLCASSFGSGGETQYFGPGTRLLVL.

This CDR3 is CASSFSGVPYEQYF. CDR3 bases: TGTGCCAGCAGCTTTTCCGGAGTGCCATACGAGCAGTACTTC. The chain recombines TRBV5-6 with TRBJ2-7; D call uncertain. The CDR3 runs 14 residues. CDR1 SGHDT and CDR2 YYEEEE come from the germline V gene. V was pared by 2 bases and J by 4 bases, with 13 bases between.